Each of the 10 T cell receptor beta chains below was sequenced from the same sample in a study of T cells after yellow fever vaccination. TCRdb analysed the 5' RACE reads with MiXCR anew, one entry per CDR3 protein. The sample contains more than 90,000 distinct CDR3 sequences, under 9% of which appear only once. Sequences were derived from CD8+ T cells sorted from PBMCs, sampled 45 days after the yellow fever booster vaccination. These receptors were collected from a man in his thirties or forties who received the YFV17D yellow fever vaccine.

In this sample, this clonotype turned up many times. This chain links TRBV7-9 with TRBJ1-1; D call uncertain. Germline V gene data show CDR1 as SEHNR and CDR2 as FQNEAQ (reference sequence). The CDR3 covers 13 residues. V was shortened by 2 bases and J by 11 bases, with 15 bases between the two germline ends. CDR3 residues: CASSLSPILGAFF. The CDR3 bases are TGTGCCAGCAGCTTATCTCCCATCCTGGGGGCTTTCTTT.

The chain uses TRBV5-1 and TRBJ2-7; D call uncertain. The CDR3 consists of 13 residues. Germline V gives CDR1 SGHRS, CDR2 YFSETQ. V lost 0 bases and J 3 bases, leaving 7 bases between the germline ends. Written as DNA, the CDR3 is TGCGCCAGCAGCTTGGGAGCAGTCTACGAGCAGTACTTC. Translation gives CASSLGAVYEQYF.

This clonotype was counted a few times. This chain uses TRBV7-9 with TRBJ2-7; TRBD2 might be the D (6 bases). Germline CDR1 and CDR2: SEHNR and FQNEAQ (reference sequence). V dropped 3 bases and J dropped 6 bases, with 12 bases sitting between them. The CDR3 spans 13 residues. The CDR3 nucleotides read TGTGCCAGCAGCTTTCCGGGAGTTGGCGAGCAGTACTTC. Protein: CASSFPGVGEQYF.

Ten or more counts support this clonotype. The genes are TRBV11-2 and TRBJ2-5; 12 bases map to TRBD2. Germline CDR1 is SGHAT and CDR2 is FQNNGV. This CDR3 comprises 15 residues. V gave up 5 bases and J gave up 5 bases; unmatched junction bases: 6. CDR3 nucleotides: TGTGCCAGCAGCCACGGACTAGCGGGATCTGAGACCCAGTACTTC. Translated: CASSHGLAGSETQYF.

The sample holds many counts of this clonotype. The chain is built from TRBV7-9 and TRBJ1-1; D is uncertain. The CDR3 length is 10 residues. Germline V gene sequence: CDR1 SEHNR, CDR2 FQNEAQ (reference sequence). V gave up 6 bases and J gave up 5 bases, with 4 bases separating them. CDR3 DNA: TGTGCCAGCAGTGTGACTGAAGCTTTCTTT. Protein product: CASSVTEAFF.

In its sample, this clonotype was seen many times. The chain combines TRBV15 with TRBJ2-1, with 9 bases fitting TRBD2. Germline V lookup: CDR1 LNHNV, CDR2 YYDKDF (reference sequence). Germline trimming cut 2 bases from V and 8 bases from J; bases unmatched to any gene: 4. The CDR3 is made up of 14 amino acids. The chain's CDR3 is CATSRIGLAHEQFF. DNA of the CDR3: TGTGCCACCAGCAGAATAGGACTAGCGCATGAGCAGTTCTTC.

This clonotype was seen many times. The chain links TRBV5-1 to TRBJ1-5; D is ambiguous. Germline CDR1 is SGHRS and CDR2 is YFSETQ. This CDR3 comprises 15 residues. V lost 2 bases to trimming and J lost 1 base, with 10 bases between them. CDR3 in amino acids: CASSFEGLSNQPQHF. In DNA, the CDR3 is TGCGCCAGCAGCTTTGAGGGTCTGAGCAATCAGCCCCAGCATTTT.

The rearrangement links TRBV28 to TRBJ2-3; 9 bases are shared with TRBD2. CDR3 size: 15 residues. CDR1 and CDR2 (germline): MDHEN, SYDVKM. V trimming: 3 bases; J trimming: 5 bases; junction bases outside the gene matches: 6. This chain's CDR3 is CASSFLAGPGDTQYF. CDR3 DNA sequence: TGTGCCAGCAGTTTCCTAGCGGGGCCCGGAGATACGCAGTATTTT.

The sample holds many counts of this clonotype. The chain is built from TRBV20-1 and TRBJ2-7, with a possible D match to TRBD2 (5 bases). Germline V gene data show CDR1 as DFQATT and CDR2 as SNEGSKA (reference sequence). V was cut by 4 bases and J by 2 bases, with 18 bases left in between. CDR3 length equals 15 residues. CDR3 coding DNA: TGCAGTGCTAATGGAGGACTTGCATTTACCTACGAGCAGTACTTC. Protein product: CSANGGLAFTYEQYF.

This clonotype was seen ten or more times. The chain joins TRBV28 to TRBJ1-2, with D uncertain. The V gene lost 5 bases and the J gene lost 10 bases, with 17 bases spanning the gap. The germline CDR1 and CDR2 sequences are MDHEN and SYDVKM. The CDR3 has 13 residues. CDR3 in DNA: TGTGCCAGCAGTATCCTTCCAGAGATGGACTACACCTTC. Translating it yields CASSILPEMDYTF.